Below are 3 T cell receptor beta chains sequenced from a single sample in a study of T cells expressing NK-cell markers (dated by TCRdb to 2020 to 2022). The library relied on 5' RACE. Data came from an Illumina HiSeq 2000. The reads, reprocessed by TCRdb, yield one row per CDR3 protein sequence and no DNA. This sample's table carries roughly 280,000 distinct CDR3 sequences. Approximately 0.41% of the sample belongs to the ten largest clones. The sequenced material came from blood T cells: a sorted CD56 or NKG2C T cell subset, CD4+ or CD8+ T cells, or bulk PBMC T cells (not recorded which). These receptor sequences come from a young man in good health. Donor details come from another sample of the same person, matched by shared clones.

The chain is built from TRBV7-6 and TRBJ2-3; TCRdb's D gene call, TRBD2, goes unchecked for lack of DNA. In germline, CDR1 is SGHVS, CDR2 FNYEAQ. The CDR3 loop spans 17 amino acids. CDR3 amino acids: CASSLGSLAVNTDTQYF.

The chain is built from TRBV9 and TRBJ2-7. In germline, CDR1 is SGDLS, CDR2 YYNGEE. The CDR3 is made up of 15 amino acids. The CDR3 protein is CASSVGSEGSYEQYF.

The rearrangement joins TRBV20-1 to TRBJ1-2. Germline-derived CDR1 and CDR2 are DFQATT and SNEGSKA (reference sequence). The CDR3 length is 15 residues. The CDR3 region is CSARDQLRWSDGYTF.